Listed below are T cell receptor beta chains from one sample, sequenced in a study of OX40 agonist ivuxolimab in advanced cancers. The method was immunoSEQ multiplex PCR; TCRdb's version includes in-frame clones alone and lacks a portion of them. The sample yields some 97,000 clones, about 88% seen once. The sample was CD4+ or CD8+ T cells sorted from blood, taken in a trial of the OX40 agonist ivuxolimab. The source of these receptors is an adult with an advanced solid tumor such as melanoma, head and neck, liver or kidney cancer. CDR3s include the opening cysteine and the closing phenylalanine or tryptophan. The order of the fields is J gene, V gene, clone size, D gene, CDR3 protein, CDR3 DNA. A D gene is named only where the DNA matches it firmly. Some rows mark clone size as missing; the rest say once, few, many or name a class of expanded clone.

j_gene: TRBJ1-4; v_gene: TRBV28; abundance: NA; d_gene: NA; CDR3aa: CASSLLGEKLFF; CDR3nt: TGTGCCAGCAGTTTACTTGGCGAAAAACTGTTTTTT
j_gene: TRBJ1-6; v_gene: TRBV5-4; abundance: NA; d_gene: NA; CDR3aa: CASSNTGFNSPLHF; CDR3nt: TGTGCCAGCAGCAATACAGGGTTCAATTCACCCCTCCACTTT
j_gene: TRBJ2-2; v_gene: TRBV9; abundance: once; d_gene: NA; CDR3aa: CASSVGRDSGELFF; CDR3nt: TGTGCCAGCAGCGTAGGACGGGACTCCGGGGAGCTGTTTTTT
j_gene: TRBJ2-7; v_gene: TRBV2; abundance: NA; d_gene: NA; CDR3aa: CASSEGYDSSYEQYF; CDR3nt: TGTGCCAGCAGTGAAGGTTACGACAGCTCCTACGAGCAGTACTTC
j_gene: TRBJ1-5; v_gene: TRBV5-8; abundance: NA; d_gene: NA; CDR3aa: CASSPLGLNQPQHF; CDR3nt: TGTGCCAGCAGCCCACTTGGACTGAATCAGCCCCAGCATTTT
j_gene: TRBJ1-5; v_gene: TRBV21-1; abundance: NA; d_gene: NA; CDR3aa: CASSKAAMGFGNQPQHF; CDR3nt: TGTGCCAGCAGCAAAGCCGCGATGGGTTTTGGCAATCAGCCCCAGCATTTT
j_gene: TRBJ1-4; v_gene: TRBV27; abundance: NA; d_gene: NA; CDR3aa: CASSLLGQGPIELFF; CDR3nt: TGTGCCAGCAGTTTATTGGGTCAGGGCCCAATAGAACTGTTTTTT
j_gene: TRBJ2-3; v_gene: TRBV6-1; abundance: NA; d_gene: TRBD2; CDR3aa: CASSGTSVSTDTQYF; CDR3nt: TGTGCCAGCAGTGGGACTAGCGTAAGCACAGATACGCAGTATTTT
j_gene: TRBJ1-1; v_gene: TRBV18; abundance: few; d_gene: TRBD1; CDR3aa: CASSSRTGSNTEAFF; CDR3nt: TGTGCCAGCTCATCTAGGACAGGGTCGAACACTGAAGCTTTCTTT
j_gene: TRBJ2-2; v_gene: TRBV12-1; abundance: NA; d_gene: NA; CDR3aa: CASSFPLTARTGELFF; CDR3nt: TGTGCCAGCAGCTTTCCACTTACCGCGCGAACCGGGGAGCTGTTTTTT
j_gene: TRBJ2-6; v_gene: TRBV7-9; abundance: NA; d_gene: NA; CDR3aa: CASSLGQAGVLTF; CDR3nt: TGTGCCAGCAGCTTAGGGCAGGCGGGCGTCCTGACTTTC
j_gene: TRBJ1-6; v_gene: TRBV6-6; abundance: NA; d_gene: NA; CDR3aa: CASCVIGDSPLHF; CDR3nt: TGTGCCAGCTGTGTGATTGGGGATTCACCCCTCCACTTT
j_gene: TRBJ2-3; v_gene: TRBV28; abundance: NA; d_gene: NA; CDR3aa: CASSTRTDTQYF; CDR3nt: TGTGCCAGCAGCACTAGAACAGATACGCAGTATTTT
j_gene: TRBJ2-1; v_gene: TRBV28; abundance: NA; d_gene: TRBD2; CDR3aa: CASSPGLVINEQFF; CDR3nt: TGTGCCAGCAGCCCGGGACTAGTTATCAATGAGCAGTTCTTC
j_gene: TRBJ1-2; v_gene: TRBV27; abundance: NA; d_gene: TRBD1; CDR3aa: CASSRTGRGYTF; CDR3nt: TGTGCCAGCAGCCGGACAGGCCGGGGCTACACCTTC
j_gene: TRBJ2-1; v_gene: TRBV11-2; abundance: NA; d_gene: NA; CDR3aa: CASSGVGYNEQFF; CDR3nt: TGTGCCAGCAGTGGGGTGGGCTACAATGAGCAGTTCTTC
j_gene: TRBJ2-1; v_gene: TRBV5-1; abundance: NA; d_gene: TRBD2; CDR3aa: CASSMGLAGGFSSYNEQFF; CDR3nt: TGCGCCAGCAGCATGGGACTAGCGGGAGGATTCAGCTCCTACAATGAGCAGTTCTTC
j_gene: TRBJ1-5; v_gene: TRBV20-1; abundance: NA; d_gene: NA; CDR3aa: CSATSGHLQHF; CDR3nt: TGCAGTGCTACCTCGGGACATCTCCAGCATTTT
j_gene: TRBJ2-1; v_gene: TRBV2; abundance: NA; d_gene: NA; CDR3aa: CASREDSLYNEQFF; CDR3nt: TGTGCCAGTAGAGAGGACAGCTTGTACAATGAGCAGTTCTTC
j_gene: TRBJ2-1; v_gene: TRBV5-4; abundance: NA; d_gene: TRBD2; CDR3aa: CASSLAGLYNEQFF; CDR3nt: TGTGCCAGCAGCTTGGCGGGACTATACAATGAGCAGTTCTTC
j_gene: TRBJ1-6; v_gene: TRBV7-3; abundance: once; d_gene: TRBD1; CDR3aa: CASSLQGGANSPLHF; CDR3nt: TGTGCCAGCAGTTTACAGGGGGGTGCGAATTCACCCCTCCACTTT
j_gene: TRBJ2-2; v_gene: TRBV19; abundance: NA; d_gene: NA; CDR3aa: CASSIVPTGTGELFF; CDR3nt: TGTGCCAGTAGTATCGTACCTACGGGGACCGGGGAGCTGTTTTTT
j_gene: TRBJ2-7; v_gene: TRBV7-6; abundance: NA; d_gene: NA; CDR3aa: CASSLGASYEQYF; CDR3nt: TGTGCCAGCAGCCTGGGTGCCTCCTACGAGCAGTACTTC
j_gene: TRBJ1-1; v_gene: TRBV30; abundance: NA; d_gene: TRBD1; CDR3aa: CAWKRGYRGRSEAFF; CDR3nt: TGTGCCTGGAAGAGGGGATACAGGGGAAGGTCTGAAGCTTTCTTT
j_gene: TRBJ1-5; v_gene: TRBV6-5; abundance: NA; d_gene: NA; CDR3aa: CASSYSALPNQPQHF; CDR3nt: TGTGCCAGCAGTTACTCGGCCCTGCCAAATCAGCCCCAGCATTTT
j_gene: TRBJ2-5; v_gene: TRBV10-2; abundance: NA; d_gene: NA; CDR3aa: CASSEGGVGARVETQYF; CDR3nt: TGCGCCAGCAGTGAGGGGGGCGTGGGGGCGAGAGTAGAGACCCAGTACTTC
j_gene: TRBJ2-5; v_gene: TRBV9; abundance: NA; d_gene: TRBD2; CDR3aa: CASSGSGGAWETQYF; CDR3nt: TGTGCCAGCAGCGGTAGCGGGGGGGCCTGGGAGACCCAGTACTTC
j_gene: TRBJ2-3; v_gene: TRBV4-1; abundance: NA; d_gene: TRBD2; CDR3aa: CASSHGPSGRVDTQYF; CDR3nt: TGCGCCAGCAGCCACGGGCCTAGCGGGAGGGTAGATACGCAGTATTTT
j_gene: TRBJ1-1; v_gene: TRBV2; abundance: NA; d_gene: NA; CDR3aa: CASSDEEFTEAFF; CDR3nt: TGTGCCAGCAGTGATGAAGAATTCACTGAAGCTTTCTTT
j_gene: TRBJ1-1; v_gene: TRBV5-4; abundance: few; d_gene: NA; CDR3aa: CASSLEPTVNTEAFF; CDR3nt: TGTGCCAGCAGCTTGGAACCGACAGTGAACACTGAAGCTTTCTTT
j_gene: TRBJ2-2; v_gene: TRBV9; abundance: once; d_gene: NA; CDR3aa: CASSVSPNTGELFF; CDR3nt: TGTGCCAGCAGCGTATCCCCGAACACCGGGGAGCTGTTTTTT
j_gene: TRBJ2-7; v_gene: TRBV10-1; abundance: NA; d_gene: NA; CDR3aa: CASSESGQKYEQYF; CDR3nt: TGCGCCAGCAGTGAGTCGGGGCAGAAATACGAGCAGTACTTC
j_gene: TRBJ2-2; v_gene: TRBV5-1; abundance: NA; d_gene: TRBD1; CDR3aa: CASSLNRQGRTGELFF; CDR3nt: TGCGCCAGCAGCTTGAACCGACAGGGGCGCACCGGGGAGCTGTTTTTT
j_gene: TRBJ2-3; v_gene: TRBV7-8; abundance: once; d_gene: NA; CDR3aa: CASSLPGRTDTQYF; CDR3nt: TGTGCCAGCAGCTTGCCAGGTCGCACAGATACGCAGTATTTT
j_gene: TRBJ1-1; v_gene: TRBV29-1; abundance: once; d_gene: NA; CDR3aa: CSVEDLRGGIALNTEAFF; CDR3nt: TGCAGCGTTGAAGATTTGCGGGGAGGTATAGCCCTGAACACTGAAGCTTTCTTT
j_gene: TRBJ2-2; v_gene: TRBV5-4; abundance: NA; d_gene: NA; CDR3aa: CASSLGRVGTGELFF; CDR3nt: TGTGCCAGCAGCTTGGGACGAGTGGGCACCGGGGAGCTGTTTTTT
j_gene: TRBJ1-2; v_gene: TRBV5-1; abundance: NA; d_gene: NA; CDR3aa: CASSLGGPGTVYGYTF; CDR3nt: TGCGCCAGCAGCTTGGGAGGGCCCGGGACCGTCTATGGCTACACCTTC
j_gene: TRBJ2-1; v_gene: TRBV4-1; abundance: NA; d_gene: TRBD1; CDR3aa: CASSQDGQGVREQFF; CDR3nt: TGCGCCAGCAGCCAAGATGGGCAGGGGGTTCGGGAGCAGTTCTTC
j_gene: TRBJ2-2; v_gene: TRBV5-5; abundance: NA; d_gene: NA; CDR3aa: CASSSLATDGELFF; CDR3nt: TGTGCCAGCAGCTCCTTAGCGACGGACGGGGAGCTGTTTTTT